These 21 T cell receptor beta chains were sequenced from one sample in a study of monozygotic twins with inflammatory bowel disease. TCRdb re-called the 5' RACE reads and gives one entry per CDR3 protein, without DNA. The table for this sample gives approximately 300,000 distinct CDR3 sequences. Sequenced material: blood. The receptor source for this set is a human donor with ulcerative colitis or Crohn's disease, or a healthy co-twin of an affected twin (not recorded which).

This sequence joins TRBV20-1 and TRBJ2-1. CDR1 and CDR2 (germline): DFQATT, SNEGSKA (reference sequence). CDR3 length: 17 amino acids. The CDR3 region is CSAIRRRTRGTYNEQFF.

The chain has TRBV11-2 and TRBJ2-3; TCRdb picks TRBD2, but there is no DNA to check that call. Per the germline V gene, CDR1 is SGHAT and CDR2 is FQNNGV. CDR3 size: 18 residues. CDR3: CASSPGSSGSVVTDTQYF. The variable domain in full, with the rest retrieved from reference TRBV11-2 and TRBJ2-3, is EAGVAQSPRYKIIEKRQSVAFWCNPISGHATLYWYQQILGQGPKLLIQFQNNGVVDDSQLPKDRFSAERLKGVDSTLKIQPAKLEDSAVYLCASSPGSSGSVVTDTQYFGPGTRLTVL.

The chain uses TRBV10-3 and TRBJ2-1; without DNA, the TCRdb call of TRBD1 cannot be checked. The germline gives CDR1 ENHRY, CDR2 SYGVKD. The CDR3 totals 17 residues. CDR3: CAISEWSRGRPLNEQFF.

The rearrangement uses TRBV15 and TRBJ1-3; lacking DNA, the TRBD1 call made by TCRdb goes unchecked. Germline CDR1 reads LNHNV; CDR2 reads YYDKDF (reference sequence). The CDR3 has 17 residues. CDR3 sequence reads: CATSRDQQQGTGNTIYF.

This sequence joins TRBV10-3 and TRBJ2-3. In germline, CDR1 is ENHRY, CDR2 SYGVKD. CDR3 size: 11 residues. This CDR3 is CAISEADTQYF.

The chain is built from TRBV16 and TRBJ2-1; TCRdb gives TRBD1 as the D gene, but with no DNA this cannot be confirmed. The CDR3 has 15 residues. Looked up from germline, CDR1 is KGHSY and CDR2 is FQNENV. CDR3 sequence reads: CASRRPQRGSNEQFF.

J is TRBJ2-7 and V is TRBV20-1; the TCRdb D gene call, TRBD1, has no DNA to confirm it. The V gene's germline CDR1 is DFQATT and CDR2 SNEGSKA (reference sequence). The CDR3 is made up of 15 amino acids. CDR3: CSARISGIQDYEQYF.

The CDR3 loop reads CASSFGTGWAF. The chain joins TRBV28 to TRBJ2-7; TCRdb names TRBD1, which stays unverified in the absence of DNA. CDR3 size: 11 residues. Looked up from germline, CDR1 is MDHEN and CDR2 is SYDVKM.

This sequence joins TRBV28 and TRBJ2-5; the TRBD1 assignment by TCRdb is unverifiable without DNA. The CDR3 spans 13 residues. Germline V gene lookup returns CDR1 MDHEN and CDR2 SYDVKM. The CDR3: CASKGTGEGTQYF.

This chain links TRBV10-3 with TRBJ2-5; as DNA is missing, the TRBD2 call by TCRdb cannot be tested. CDR1 ENHRY and CDR2 SYGVKD come from the germline V gene. This CDR3 contains 16 residues. The CDR3 is CAIPPSEKLNQETQYF.

The chain joins TRBV7-2 to TRBJ2-7. This CDR3 is built from 14 residues. Germline CDR1 reads SGHTA; CDR2 reads FQGNSA. The CDR3 reads CASSLVSRSGEQYF. The full variable domain, completed using reference TRBV7-2 and TRBJ2-7, is GAGVSQSPSNKVTEKGKDVELRCDPISGHTALYWYRQSLGQGLEFLIYFQGNSAPDKSGLPSDRFSAERTGGSVSTLTIQRTQQEDSAVYLCASSLVSRSGEQYFGPGTRLTVT.

The genes are TRBV27 and TRBJ2-1; without DNA, the TCRdb call of TRBD1 cannot be checked. Looked up from germline, CDR1 is MNHEY and CDR2 is SMNVEV (reference sequence). The length of the CDR3 is 16 residues. CDR3 region: CASSRQGGSSYNEQFF.

The chain combines TRBV5-1 with TRBJ2-2; with no DNA, the TCRdb D assignment of TRBD1 cannot be verified. The CDR3 is made up of 19 amino acids. Per germline, CDR1 SGHRS and CDR2 YFSETQ. CDR3 residues: CASSFTGQGATGGAGELFF.

The chain combines TRBV29-1 with TRBJ2-1. The CDR3 has 13 residues. Germline V gives CDR1 SQVTM, CDR2 ANQGSEA. This chain's CDR3 is CSVSGSSYNEQFF.

J is TRBJ1-5 and V is TRBV19; TCRdb selects TRBD1, and the lack of DNA leaves this call unchecked. This CDR3 contains 16 residues. From germline, CDR1 is LNHDA and CDR2 SQIVND (reference sequence). This CDR3 reads CASSSRDGLSNQPQHF.

J is TRBJ1-2 and V is TRBV20-1. The CDR3 totals 12 residues. In germline, CDR1 is DFQATT, CDR2 SNEGSKA (reference sequence). The CDR3: CSASKNNYGYTF.

The chain is built from TRBV5-1 and TRBJ1-1; without DNA, the TCRdb call of TRBD1 cannot be checked. The CDR3 runs 14 residues. CDR1 SGHRS and CDR2 YFSETQ come from the germline V gene. The CDR3 loop is CASSLQTVNTEAFF.

The chain has TRBV28 and TRBJ2-3. The V gene's germline CDR1 is MDHEN and CDR2 SYDVKM. The CDR3 extends over 12 amino acids. The CDR3 loop is CASSSPTDTQYF.

This chain connects TRBV6-2 or TRBV6-3 to TRBJ2-4; TCRdb proposes TRBD1, but this gene call is untestable without DNA. There are 17 residues in the CDR3. Per the germline V gene, CDR1 is MNHEY and CDR2 is SVGEGT. The CDR3 loop is CASPRPRGDLAKNMQYF.

The rearrangement links TRBV10-3 to TRBJ2-7; TCRdb proposes TRBD1, but this gene call is untestable without DNA. Germline V CDR1 and CDR2: ENHRY, SYGVKD. CDR3 length: 17 amino acids. This chain's CDR3 is CAISGNFGRTETYEQYF.

This chain connects TRBV11-2 to TRBJ2-1. Germline CDR1 SGHAT, CDR2 FQNNGV. The CDR3 has 19 residues. This CDR3 reads CASSFRQVRPEFSYNEQFF.